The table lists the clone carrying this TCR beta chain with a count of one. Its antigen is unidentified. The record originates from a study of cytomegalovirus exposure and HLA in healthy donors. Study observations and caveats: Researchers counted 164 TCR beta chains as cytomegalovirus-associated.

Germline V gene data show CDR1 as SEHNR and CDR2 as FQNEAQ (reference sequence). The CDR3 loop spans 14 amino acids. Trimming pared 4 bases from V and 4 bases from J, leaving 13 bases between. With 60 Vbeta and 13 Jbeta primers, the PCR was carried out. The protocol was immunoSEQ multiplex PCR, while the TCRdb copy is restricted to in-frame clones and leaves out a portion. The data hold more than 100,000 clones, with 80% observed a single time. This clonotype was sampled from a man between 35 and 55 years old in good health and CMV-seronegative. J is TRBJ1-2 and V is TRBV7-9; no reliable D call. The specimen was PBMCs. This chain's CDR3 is CASSSRGSGYGYTF. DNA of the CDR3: TGTGCCAGCAGCTCACGGGGTTCTGGCTATGGCTACACCTTC.